This TCR beta chain emerged from a study of T cells in Graves' hyperthyroidism and ophthalmopathy. On this clonotype: Its antigen is undetermined.

CDR1 is DFQATT and CDR2 is SNEGSKA in the germline V gene (reference sequence). V trimming: 2 bases; J trimming: 8 bases; junction bases outside the gene matches: 10. The CDR3 runs 15 residues. Authors of the study amplified TCR beta CDR3 regions from RNA transcripts. RT-PCR in the first round (using the HTBI primer set) targeted the TCR CDR3. TCRdb recomputed calls from the multiplex PCR reads with MiXCR, one row per CDR3 protein. The sample contains roughly 350,000 distinct CDR3 sequences, approximately 15% of which appear only once. Findings of the study overall: Most clonotypes expanded in thyroid above 0.001 were likewise present in blood.

The chain links TRBV20-1 to TRBJ2-1, with TRBD1 matching over 9 bases. The sequencing input was blood. The receptor was derived from a woman aged 25 to 39 with Graves' hyperthyroidism. The CDR3 reads CSARSVTGGRDEQFF. CDR3 coding DNA: TGCAGTGCTAGATCGGTGACAGGGGGGAGAGATGAGCAGTTCTTC.